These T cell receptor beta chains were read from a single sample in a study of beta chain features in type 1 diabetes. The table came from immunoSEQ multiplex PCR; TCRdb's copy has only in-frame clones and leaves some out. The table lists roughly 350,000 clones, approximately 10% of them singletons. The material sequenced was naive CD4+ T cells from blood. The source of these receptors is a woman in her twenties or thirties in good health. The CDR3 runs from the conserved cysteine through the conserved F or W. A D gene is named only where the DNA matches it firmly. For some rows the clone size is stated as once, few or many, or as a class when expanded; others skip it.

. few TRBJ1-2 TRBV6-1 TGTGCCAGCACTATAAACAGGGCTGGCTACACCTTC CASTINRAGYTF
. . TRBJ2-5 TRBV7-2 TGTGCCAGCAGCTTACCTAGCCGGGGGTGGACCCAGTACTTC CASSLPSRGWTQYF
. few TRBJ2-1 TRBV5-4 TGTGCCAGCAGCTTGATGAGGCCATCGGACAATGAGCAGTTCTTC CASSLMRPSDNEQFF
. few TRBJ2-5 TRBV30 TGTGCCTGGAGTGTGGGACTTAAAGAGACCCAGTACTTC CAWSVGLKETQYF
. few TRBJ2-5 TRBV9 TGTGCCAGCACGGAGGGGTTAGGGGAGACCCAGTACTTC CASTEGLGETQYF
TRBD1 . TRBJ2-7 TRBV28 TGTGCCAGCAGTCATCGACAGGGTGGGGAGCAGTACTTC CASSHRQGGEQYF
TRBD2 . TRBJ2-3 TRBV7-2 TGTGCCAGCAGCACACAAGCGGGAGGGAGCACAGATACGCAGTATTTT CASSTQAGGSTDTQYF
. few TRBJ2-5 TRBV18 TGTGCCAGCTCACCTACTACGATGGAGGACGAGACCCAGTACTTC CASSPTTMEDETQYF
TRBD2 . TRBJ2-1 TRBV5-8 TGTGCCAGCAGCTTAGAGGGACTAGCGGGAGGAGGAAGCGAGCAGTTCTTC CASSLEGLAGGGSEQFF
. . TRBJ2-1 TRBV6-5 TGTGCCAGCAGTCCCGACAGGTATAATGAGCAGTTCTTC CASSPDRYNEQFF
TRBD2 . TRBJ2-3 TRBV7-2 TGTGCCAGCAGCTTCGTAGCGGGAGTCGAAGATACGCAGTATTTT CASSFVAGVEDTQYF
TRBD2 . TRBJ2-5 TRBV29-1 TGCAGCGTTGAAGATTGGACTAGCGGGAGCACCCAAGAGACCCAGTACTTC CSVEDWTSGSTQETQYF
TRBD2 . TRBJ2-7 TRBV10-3 TGTGCCATCAAACTAGCGGGAGTGGGCGAGCAGTACTTC CAIKLAGVGEQYF
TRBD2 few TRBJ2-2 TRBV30 TGTGCCTGGAGGTATAGCGGGTGGGACACCGGGGAGCTGTTTTTT CAWRYSGWDTGELFF
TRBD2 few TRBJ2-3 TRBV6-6 TGTGCCAGCACCCAAGCGGGATTAATGGATACGCAGTATTTT CASTQAGLMDTQYF
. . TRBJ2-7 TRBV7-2 TGTGCCAGCAGCCCCCAGGACACCTCCTACGAGCAGTACTTC CASSPQDTSYEQYF
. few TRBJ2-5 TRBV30 TGTGCCTGGACCCTAAGCCAAGAGACCCAGTACTTC CAWTLSQETQYF
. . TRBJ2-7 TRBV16 TGTGCCAGCAGCCAATCTCACAGGGCGGACTACGAGCAGTACTTC CASSQSHRADYEQYF
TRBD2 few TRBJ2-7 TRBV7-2 TGTGCCAGCAGCCTAAGGGACTACTTCCCCTACGAGCAGTACTTC CASSLRDYFPYEQYF
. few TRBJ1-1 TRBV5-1 TGCGCCAGCAGCTTCGGGCCCAGCGGCACTGAAGCTTTCTTT CASSFGPSGTEAFF
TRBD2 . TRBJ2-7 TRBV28 TGTGCCAGCAGTTTCCGTCGACTAGCGGGAGGTCTTTTTTCGGGAGAGCAGTACTTC CASSFRRLAGGLFSGEQYF
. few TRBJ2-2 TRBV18 TGTGCCAGCTCACCAATTTTGGCGGGATCGAACACCGGGGAGCTGTTTTTT CASSPILAGSNTGELFF
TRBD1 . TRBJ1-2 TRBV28 TGTGCCAGCAGTTTCCAGGGGGGAGTTCACGTGTATGGCTACACCTTC CASSFQGGVHVYGYTF
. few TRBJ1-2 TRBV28 TGTGCCAGCAGTCCGACAGACAAAGACTATGGCTACACCTTC CASSPTDKDYGYTF
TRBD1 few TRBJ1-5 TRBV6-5 TGTGCCAGCAGGTCGGACAGGCGGAACAATCAGCCCCAGCATTTT CASRSDRRNNQPQHF
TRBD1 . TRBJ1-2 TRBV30 TGTGCCTGGAGTGTAATAGCGGGACAGGGCTTCACCTATGGCTACACCTTC CAWSVIAGQGFTYGYTF
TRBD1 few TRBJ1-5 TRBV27 TGTGCCAGCAGTTTAGACAGGGGGCTCAATCAGCCCCAGCATTTT CASSLDRGLNQPQHF
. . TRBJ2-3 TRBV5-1 TGCGCCAGCAGCTTGCGTGGGGAGTCAGATACGCAGTATTTT CASSLRGESDTQYF
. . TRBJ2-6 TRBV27 TGTGCCAGCAGGAGCTCTGGGGCCAACGTCCTGACTTTC CASRSSGANVLTF
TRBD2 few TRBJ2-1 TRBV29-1 TGCAGCGGGGGTAGCGGGAGTTCCTACAATGAGCAGTTCTTC CSGGSGSSYNEQFF
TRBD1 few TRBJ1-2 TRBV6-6 TGTGCCAGCAGTTACGACAGGGGGCGAGGCGGCTACACCTTC CASSYDRGRGGYTF
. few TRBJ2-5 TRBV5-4 TGTGCCAGCAGCTTGGGGCCTAGCGTAGAAGAGACCCAGTACTTC CASSLGPSVEETQYF
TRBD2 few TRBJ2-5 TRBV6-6 TGTGCCAGCAAACTTGACGGTAGCGGGGAGACCCAGTACTTC CASKLDGSGETQYF
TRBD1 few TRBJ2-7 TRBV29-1 TGCAGCGTTGAACCGGACAGGGCCTACGAGCAGTACTTC CSVEPDRAYEQYF
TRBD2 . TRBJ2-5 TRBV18 TGTGCCAGCTCACCAATAGGACTAGCGGGAGGTTCAGAGACCCAGTACTTC CASSPIGLAGGSETQYF
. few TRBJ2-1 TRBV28 TGTGCCAGCAGAGACGGGGGCTCCTACAATGAGCAGTTCTTC CASRDGGSYNEQFF
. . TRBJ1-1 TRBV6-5 TGTGCCAGCAGCCGCAGGACAGCCTCGAACACTGAAGCTTTCTTT CASSRRTASNTEAFF
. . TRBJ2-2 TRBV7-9 TGTGCCAGCAGCTGGGGCAGGGAGGTCACCGGGGAGCTGTTTTTT CASSWGREVTGELFF
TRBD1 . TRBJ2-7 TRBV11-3 TGTGCCAGCAGCCCCGGACAGGGGAAGGCGTACGAGCAGTACTTC CASSPGQGKAYEQYF
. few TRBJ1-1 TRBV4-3 TGCGCCAGCAGCCTCACAGGGAGTGGCGCTGAAGCTTTCTTT CASSLTGSGAEAFF
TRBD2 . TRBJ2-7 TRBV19 TGTGCCAGTAGTAGAGCCGGGACTAGCGGGAGCGTATACGAGCAGTACTTC CASSRAGTSGSVYEQYF
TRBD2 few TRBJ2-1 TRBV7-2 TGTGCCAGCAGCTTAGACGGGGGGACTGAGGGTTACAATGAGCAGTTCTTC CASSLDGGTEGYNEQFF
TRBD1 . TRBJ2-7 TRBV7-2 TGTGCCAGCAGCGCGAGGCAGGGGGTAACCGACTTC CASSARQGVTDF